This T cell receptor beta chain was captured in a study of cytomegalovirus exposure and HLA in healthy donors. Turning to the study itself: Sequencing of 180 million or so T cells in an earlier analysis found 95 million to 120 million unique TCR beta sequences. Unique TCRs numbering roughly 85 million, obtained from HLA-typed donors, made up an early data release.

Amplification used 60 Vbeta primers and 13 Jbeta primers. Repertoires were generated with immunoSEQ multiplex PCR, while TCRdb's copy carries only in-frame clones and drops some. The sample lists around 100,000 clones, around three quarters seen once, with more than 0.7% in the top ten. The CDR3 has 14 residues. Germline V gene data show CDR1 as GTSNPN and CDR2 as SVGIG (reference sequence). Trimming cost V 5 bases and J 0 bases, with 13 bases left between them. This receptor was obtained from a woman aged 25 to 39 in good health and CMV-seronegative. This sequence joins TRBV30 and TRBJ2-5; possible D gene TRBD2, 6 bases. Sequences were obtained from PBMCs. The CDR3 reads CAWGLGGDQETQYF. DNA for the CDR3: TGTGCCTGGGGGTTAGGAGGGGACCAAGAGACCCAGTACTTC. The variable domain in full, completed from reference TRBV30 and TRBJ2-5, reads SQTIHQWPATLVQPVGSPLSLECTVEGTSNPNLYWYRQAAGRGLQLLFYSVGIGQISSEVPQNLSASRPQDRQFILSSKKLLLSDSGFYLCAWGLGGDQETQYFGPGTRLLVL.